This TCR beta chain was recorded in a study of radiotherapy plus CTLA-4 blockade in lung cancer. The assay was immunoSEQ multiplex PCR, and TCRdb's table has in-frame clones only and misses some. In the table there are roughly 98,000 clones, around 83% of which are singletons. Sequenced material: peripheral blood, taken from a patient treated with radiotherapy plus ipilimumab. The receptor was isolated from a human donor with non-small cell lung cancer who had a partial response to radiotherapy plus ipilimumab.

For the CDR3, the DNA is TGTGCCAGCAGCCAAGGGGGGGCAGGCACAGATACGCAGTATTTT. Translated, it gives CASSQGGAGTDTQYF. J is TRBJ2-3 and V is TRBV7-3, with D perhaps matching TRBD2 (7 bases). Per germline, CDR1 SGHTA and CDR2 FQGTGA. Trimming pared 5 bases from V and 1 base from J, leaving 13 bases between. The CDR3 runs 15 residues.